The next 6 T cell receptor beta chains were all read from a single sample in a study of T cell changes during pregnancy in multiple sclerosis. Repertoires were generated with immunoSEQ multiplex PCR, while TCRdb's copy carries only in-frame clones and drops some. The sample has approximately 44,000 clones, around 90% seen once. The sequencing used CD4+ T cells from peripheral blood mononuclear cells, collected before pregnancy. The receptors originated from a female donor with multiple sclerosis, enrolled in a pregnancy study.

The chain couples TRBV7-9 to TRBJ1-1; TRBD1 might be the D (6 bases). With 5 bases removed from V and 0 bases from J, the gap between germline ends came to 16 bases. The germline V gene has CDR1 SEHNR and CDR2 FQNEAQ (reference sequence). This CDR3 has 16 residues. Here the CDR3 reads CASSQLPGQMNTEAFF. DNA for the CDR3: TGTGCCAGCAGCCAACTCCCGGGACAAATGAACACTGAAGCTTTCTTT. Filled out from reference TRBV7-9 and TRBJ1-1, the complete variable domain reads DTGVSQNPRHKITKRGQNVTFRCDPISEHNRLYWYRQTLGQGPEFLTYFQNEAQLEKSRLLSDRFSAERPKGSFSTLEIQRTEQGDSAMYLCASSQLPGQMNTEAFFGQGTRLTVV.

The J gene is TRBJ1-1, the V gene TRBV7-3; tentatively, D is TRBD1 (6 bases). V was shortened by 5 bases and J by 4 bases, with 17 bases between the two germline ends. The CDR3 loop spans 15 amino acids. From germline, CDR1 is SGHTA and CDR2 FQGTGA. CDR3 sequence (DNA): TGTGCCAGCAGCCCCCAACAGGGAAGGAGCACTGAAGCTTTCTTT. Translation: CASSPQQGRSTEAFF.

This chain links TRBV5-1 with TRBJ2-3; maybe TRBD2 (6 bases). The CDR3 length is 15 residues. V was pared by 6 bases and J by 2 bases, with 16 bases between. Germline V CDR1 and CDR2: SGHRS, YFSETQ. The CDR3 nucleotides are TGCGCCAGCAAAGCTCGGCAGGACTACACAGATACGCAGTATTTT. Translation gives CASKARQDYTDTQYF.

This chain uses TRBV2 with TRBJ2-1, with 7 positions matching TRBD2. The CDR3 contains 14 residues. After removal of 7 bases from V and 6 bases from J, the junction contained 9 bases not matched to a gene. Germline V lookup: CDR1 SNHLY, CDR2 FYNNEI. The CDR3 bases are TGTGCCAGCACTAAGGCAGCGGGAATCAATGAGCAGTTCTTC. Translating gives CASTKAAGINEQFF.

This chain links TRBV7-2 with TRBJ1-1; D is possibly TRBD1 (5 bases). The germline V gene has CDR1 SGHTA and CDR2 FQGNSA. Trimming cost V 4 bases and J 4 bases, with 13 bases left between them. The CDR3 has 14 amino acids. CDR3 sequence reads: CASSSGLGGTEAFF. The DNA of the CDR3 is TGTGCCAGCAGCTCCGGTCTGGGGGGCACTGAAGCTTTCTTT.

Regarding this clone: This CDR3 is also generated by other DNA sequences in the sample. The chain has TRBV28 and TRBJ2-1, with unresolved D. Trimming pared 3 bases from V and 7 bases from J, leaving 4 bases between. This CDR3 region has 11 residues. The germline CDR1 and CDR2 sequences are MDHEN and SYDVKM. This CDR3 is CASSFLNEQFF. Written as DNA, the CDR3 is TGTGCCAGCAGTTTTCTGAATGAGCAGTTCTTC.